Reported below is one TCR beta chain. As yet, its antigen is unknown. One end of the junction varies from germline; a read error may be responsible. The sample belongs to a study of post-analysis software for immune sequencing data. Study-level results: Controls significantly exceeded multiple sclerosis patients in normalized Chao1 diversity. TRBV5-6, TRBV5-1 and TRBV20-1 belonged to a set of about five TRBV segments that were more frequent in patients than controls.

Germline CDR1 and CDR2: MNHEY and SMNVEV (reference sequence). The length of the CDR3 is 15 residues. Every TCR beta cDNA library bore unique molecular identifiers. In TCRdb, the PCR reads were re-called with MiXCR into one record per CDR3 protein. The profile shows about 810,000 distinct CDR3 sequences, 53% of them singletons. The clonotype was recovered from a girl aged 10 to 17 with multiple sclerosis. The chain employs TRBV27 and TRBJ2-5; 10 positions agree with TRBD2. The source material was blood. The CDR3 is CASSTLAGGTETQYF. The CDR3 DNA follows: TGTGCCAGCAGCACATTAGCGGGAGGAACGGAGACCCAGTATTTC.